This passage covers 12 T cell receptor beta chains from one sample sequenced in a study of OX40 agonist ivuxolimab in advanced cancers. Clones were sequenced by immunoSEQ multiplex PCR, and TCRdb holds only the in-frame ones, with some missing. The sample holds 76,000 or so clones; 75% to 90% are singletons and the top ten take around 5.1%. This specimen was CD4+ or CD8+ T cells sorted from blood, taken in a trial of the OX40 agonist ivuxolimab. These receptors came from an adult with an advanced solid tumor such as melanoma, head and neck, liver or kidney cancer.

The chain couples TRBV7-2 to TRBJ2-3; D unresolved. Looked up from germline, CDR1 is SGHTA and CDR2 is FQGNSA. Trimming pared 3 bases from V and 6 bases from J, leaving 10 bases between. CDR3 length equals 13 residues. The CDR3 spells CASSFSDPDTQYF. DNA for the CDR3: TGTGCCAGCAGCTTCAGTGATCCCGATACGCAGTATTTT.

A remark on this clone: At the DNA level, this CDR3 is encoded by other sequences in the same sample as well. The chain links TRBV11-2 to TRBJ2-6; a weak D match, TRBD1 (6 bases). V shed 1 base and J shed 4 bases, with 17 bases lying between them. The CDR3 has 18 residues. Germline V lookup: CDR1 SGHAT, CDR2 FQNNGV. The CDR3 coding sequence is TGTGCCAGCAGCTTAGCCCCCCAGGGGAGCTCCGGGGCCAACGTCCTGACTTTC. It yields the protein CASSLAPQGSSGANVLTF.

This chain joins TRBV5-4 and TRBJ2-7; TRBD1 matches at 11 bases. The CDR3 length is 18 residues. The germline V gene has CDR1 SGHNT and CDR2 YYREEE (reference sequence). After removal of 4 bases from V and 0 bases from J, the junction contained 12 bases not matched to a gene. CDR3 protein: CASSNRDRGFLSSYEQYF. The CDR3 coding sequence is TGTGCCAGCAGCAACCGGGACAGGGGGTTCCTAAGCTCCTACGAGCAGTACTTC.

The rearrangement links TRBV10-2 to TRBJ1-3; 8 bases agree with TRBD1. In germline, CDR1 is WSHSY, CDR2 SAAADI. CDR3 length: 15 residues. Trimming took 3 bases from V and 4 from J; bases not matched to a gene: 5. CDR3 sequence: CASSDPTGAGNTIYF. The CDR3, as DNA: TGCGCCAGCAGTGATCCGACAGGGGCCGGAAACACCATATATTTT.

V gene TRBV28 combines with J gene TRBJ1-5; no clear D. V shed 6 bases and J shed 8 bases, with 17 bases lying between them. CDR3 length equals 14 residues. Germline-derived CDR1 and CDR2 are MDHEN and SYDVKM. The CDR3 DNA follows: TGTGCCAGCAGACTAATCAACAACCGCAAGCCCCAGCATTTT. Its protein is CASRLINNRKPQHF.

In this sample, this clone turned up once. V usage is TRBV2 and J usage is TRBJ2-5; D not certain. The CDR3 spans 12 residues. Germline-derived CDR1 and CDR2 are SNHLY and FYNNEI. V lost 7 bases to trimming and J lost 5 bases, with 11 bases between them. CDR3 region: CASTELGETQYF. The CDR3 DNA reads TGTGCCAGCACGGAGCTCGGGGAGACCCAGTACTTC. The full variable domain, completed using reference TRBV2 and TRBJ2-5, is EPEVTQTPSHQVTQMGQEVILRCVPISNHLYFYWYRQILGQKVEFLVSFYNNEISEKSEIFDDQFSVERPDGSNFTLKIRSTKLEDSAMYFCASTELGETQYFGPGTRLLVL.

This sequence joins TRBV27 and TRBJ2-3, with 11 bases fitting TRBD2. J gave up 3 bases and V 4 bases, and 3 bases lay outside the gene matches. CDR1 is MNHEY, CDR2 SMNVEV, per germline (reference sequence). The CDR3 length is 15 residues. The CDR3 DNA sequence: TGTGCCAGCAGTTCTCTAGCGGGAGGTACAGATACGCAGTATTTT. This codes for CASSSLAGGTDTQYF.

This clone came up many times. This chain connects TRBV7-9 to TRBJ1-1, with TRBD1 identical over 12 bases. CDR1 SEHNR and CDR2 FQNEAQ come from the germline V gene (reference sequence). This CDR3 is built from 13 residues. Trimming at V came to 10 bases and at J to 6 bases, leaving 6 bases not matched to a gene. CDR3 amino acids: CATPGQGASEAFF. CDR3 coding DNA: TGTGCCACCCCGGGACAGGGGGCCTCTGAAGCTTTCTTT.

The V call is TRBV7-2, the J call TRBJ1-2; 9 bases line up with TRBD1. This CDR3 comprises 13 residues. CDR1 is SGHTA and CDR2 is FQGNSA in the germline V gene. V lost 4 bases to trimming and J lost 7 bases; unmatched junction nucleotides: 4. CDR3 sequence reads: CASSSRDRAGYTF. The DNA of the CDR3 is TGTGCCAGCAGCTCACGGGACAGGGCTGGCTACACCTTC.

This clone was seen a few times. The chain combines TRBV19 with TRBJ1-5; D remains ambiguous. The V gene lost 3 bases and the J gene lost 9 bases, with 12 bases spanning the gap. The CDR3 has 13 residues. Germline-derived CDR1 and CDR2 are LNHDA and SQIVND (reference sequence). CDR3 sequence (DNA): TGTGCCAGTAGTATCCCGGACGCGGGGCCCCAGCATTTT. The encoded protein is CASSIPDAGPQHF.

This sequence joins TRBV19 and TRBJ2-1, with 11 positions matching TRBD2. In germline, CDR1 is LNHDA, CDR2 SQIVND (reference sequence). The trim removed 4 bases at V and 6 bases at J, leaving 8 bases unmatched. The CDR3 length is 16 residues. CDR3 residues: CASSTRSGGASNEQFF. The CDR3 nucleotides read TGTGCCAGTAGTACCCGTAGCGGGGGGGCTAGCAATGAGCAGTTCTTC.

The gene calls are TRBV7-9 and TRBJ1-1; 8 bases are shared with TRBD1. Losses at the gene ends were 3 bases for V and 8 bases for J; bases not matched to a gene: 8. From germline, CDR1 is SEHNR and CDR2 FQNEAQ (reference sequence). The CDR3 is made up of 14 amino acids. As DNA, the CDR3 is TGTGCCAGCAGCTTGTCGACAGGGGCGGGAGAAGCTTTCTTT. Its translation: CASSLSTGAGEAFF. Using reference TRBV7-9 and TRBJ1-1 for the parts outside the CDR3, the full variable domain is DTGVSQNPRHKITKRGQNVTFRCDPISEHNRLYWYRQTLGQGPEFLTYFQNEAQLEKSRLLSDRFSAERPKGSFSTLEIQRTEQGDSAMYLCASSLSTGAGEAFFGQGTRLTVV.